Listed here are 30 T cell receptor beta chains from one sample, sequenced in a study of graft-versus-host responses after intestinal transplantation. Sequenced by immunoSEQ multiplex PCR; TCRdb stores in-frame clones only, minus some. The table has fewer than 110,000 clones, around 90% seen once; the top ten hold over 0.55%. Their antigens remain unidentified. The sequencing here drew on unstimulated CD4+ T cells sorted from spleen or lymph node cells, taken before transplant. The source is a human donor who was the organ donor for an intestinal transplant.

J is TRBJ1-2 and V is TRBV4-1; D remains ambiguous. The germline gives CDR1 MGHRA, CDR2 YSYEKL. With 2 bases removed from V and 7 bases from J, the gap between germline ends came to 11 bases. This CDR3 spans 13 amino acids. CDR3 nucleotide sequence: TGCGCCAGCAGCCAACGCCCCGCCACTGGCTACACCTTC. Protein product: CASSQRPATGYTF.

The chain couples TRBV29-1 to TRBJ2-1; the match to TRBD2 covers 9 bases. Germline V gene sequence: CDR1 SQVTM, CDR2 ANQGSEA. CDR3 length equals 16 residues. Trimming removed 4 bases from V and 6 bases from J; junction bases left unmatched: 13. DNA for the CDR3: TGCAGCGTTGCACCGTTAGCGGGAGTGGTCCTCAATGAGCAGTTCTTC. Protein: CSVAPLAGVVLNEQFF.

This clone was observed a single time. This sequence joins TRBV19 and TRBJ2-7; no clear D. The CDR3 is 13 residues long. Germline CDR1 LNHDA, CDR2 SQIVND (reference sequence). Trimming shortened V by 6 bases and J by 1 base, and 10 bases separated the two germline ends. Here the CDR3 reads CASSSGSSYEQYF. CDR3 coding DNA: TGTGCCAGTAGCTCGGGCAGTTCCTACGAGCAGTACTTC.

This chain uses TRBV9 with TRBJ2-7, with no clear D. The CDR3 spans 14 residues. CDR1 is SGDLS, CDR2 YYNGEE, per germline. The V end lost 0 bases, the J end lost 5 bases, and 12 bases lay between the germline ends. The CDR3 reads CASSVEWVGNEQYF. The CDR3 DNA reads TGTGCCAGCAGCGTAGAGTGGGTAGGCAACGAGCAGTACTTC. The entire variable domain, with the rest obtained from reference TRBV9 and TRBJ2-7, is as follows: DSGVTQTPKHLITATGQRVTLRCSPRSGDLSVYWYQQSLDQGLQFLIQYYNGEERAKGNILERFSAQQFPDLHSELNLSSLELGDSALYFCASSVEWVGNEQYFGPGTRLTVT.

The rearrangement links TRBV5-1 to TRBJ1-6, with 7 bases identical to TRBD1. The germline gives CDR1 SGHRS, CDR2 YFSETQ. The ends lost 3 bases at V and 0 bases at J; junction bases unmatched: 0. The CDR3 contains 15 residues. CDR3 nucleotide sequence: TGCGCCAGCAGCTGGGACAGCTCCTATAATTCACCCCTCCACTTT. Translation: CASSWDSSYNSPLHF.

V usage is TRBV29-1 and J usage is TRBJ2-3; D may be TRBD1 or TRBD2 (5 bases each). This CDR3 has 13 residues. V dropped 7 bases and J dropped 7 bases, with 18 bases sitting between them. Germline values: CDR1 SQVTM, CDR2 ANQGSEA. The CDR3: CSASGTQGHTQYF. The CDR3, as DNA: TGCAGCGCTTCCGGGACCCAAGGGCATACGCAGTATTTT.

The chain is built from TRBV7-9 and TRBJ2-1; D tentatively reads TRBD1 or TRBD2 (5 bases each). In germline, CDR1 is SEHNR, CDR2 FQNEAQ (reference sequence). V dropped 2 bases and J dropped 0 bases, with 17 bases sitting between them. This CDR3 region has 18 residues. The chain's CDR3 is CASSLFDGTSSSYNEQFF. CDR3 DNA: TGTGCCAGCAGCTTATTCGATGGGACCTCAAGCTCCTACAATGAGCAGTTCTTC.

The rearrangement joins TRBV6-5 to TRBJ2-5; D assignment may be TRBD1 or TRBD2 (5 bases each). CDR3 length equals 14 residues. V lost 4 bases and J lost 3, with 12 bases in between. Germline CDR1 reads MNHEY; CDR2 reads SVGAGI. In nucleotides, the CDR3 is TGTGCCAGCAGTTCGGGGCCCCTGGAAGAGACCCAGTACTTC. It codes for CASSSGPLEETQYF.

The rearrangement uses TRBV19 and TRBJ2-5, with D possibly matching TRBD1 (5 bases). This CDR3 has 13 amino acids. Germline-derived CDR1 and CDR2 are LNHDA and SQIVND (reference sequence). Between the trimmed V and J ends, which lost 3 bases and 3 bases, there was a span of 8 bases. The CDR3 reads CASSIAREETQYF. The CDR3 DNA reads TGTGCCAGTAGTATCGCCAGGGAAGAGACCCAGTACTTC.

V is TRBV6-5 and J is TRBJ2-7; 9 bases align to TRBD2. V dropped 5 bases and J dropped 3; count of bases not matched to a gene: 2. The CDR3 is made up of 13 amino acids. Per the germline V gene, CDR1 is MNHEY and CDR2 is SVGAGI. CDR3 nucleotides: TGTGCCAGCAGTGCTAGCGGGGACTACGAGCAGTACTTC. Its protein is CASSASGDYEQYF.

The genes are TRBV9 and TRBJ1-3; 9 bases fit TRBD1. CDR1 and CDR2 from the germline V gene are SGDLS and YYNGEE. Trimming at V came to 3 bases and at J to 4 bases, leaving 8 bases not matched to a gene. This CDR3 spans 16 amino acids. The CDR3 sequence is CASSAPRTGDGNTIYF. The CDR3 DNA reads as TGTGCCAGCAGCGCACCCCGGACAGGGGACGGAAACACCATATATTTT.

The chain links TRBV25-1 to TRBJ1-1; maybe TRBD1 (6 bases). There are 15 residues in the CDR3. Trimming pared 5 bases from V and 3 bases from J, leaving 16 bases between. Germline CDR1 MGHDK, CDR2 SYGVNS. The DNA of the CDR3 is TGTGCCAGCAGTAAGGGGGGTTCATTGGACACTGAAGCTTTCTTT. It encodes CASSKGGSLDTEAFF.

The genes are TRBV2 and TRBJ1-1; 12 bases line up with TRBD1. This CDR3 is built from 15 residues. CDR1 and CDR2 (germline): SNHLY, FYNNEI. Losses at the gene ends were 8 bases for V and 4 bases for J; bases not matched to a gene: 8. This CDR3 is CASRDRGLSGTEAFF. CDR3 nucleotides: TGTGCCAGCCGGGACAGGGGGCTTTCTGGCACTGAAGCTTTCTTT.

Only one count was recorded for this clone. This chain joins TRBV2 and TRBJ2-1, with 8 bases identical to TRBD2. Germline V gene sequence: CDR1 SNHLY, CDR2 FYNNEI. The length of the CDR3 is 16 residues. J gave up 6 bases and V 6 bases, and 13 bases lay outside the gene matches. CDR3 in amino acids: CASRATGRAQSNEQFF. CDR3 coding DNA: TGTGCCAGCAGAGCTACCGGGAGGGCCCAGTCCAATGAGCAGTTCTTC.

This chain joins TRBV7-9 and TRBJ1-2; 7 bases fit TRBD1. This CDR3 is built from 14 residues. After removal of 1 base from V and 5 bases from J, the junction contained 4 bases not matched to a gene. Germline CDR1 SEHNR, CDR2 FQNEAQ (reference sequence). CDR3 in DNA: TGTGCCAGCAGCTTAGGCGGACAGGCGTATGGCTACACCTTC. Its protein product is CASSLGGQAYGYTF.

The chain combines TRBV6-5 with TRBJ1-4, with no clear D. The ends were cut back, 5 bases at V and 0 bases at J, with 10 bases in the middle. Per germline, CDR1 MNHEY and CDR2 SVGAGI. There are 15 residues in the CDR3. CDR3 loop: CASSATATTNEKLFF. The CDR3 DNA sequence: TGTGCCAGCAGTGCAACAGCGACAACTAATGAAAAACTGTTTTTT.

The chain recombines TRBV7-2 with TRBJ1-2; D is perhaps TRBD1 (5 bases). The CDR3 extends over 15 amino acids. With 1 base removed from V and 7 bases from J, the gap between germline ends came to 16 bases. The V gene's germline CDR1 is SGHTA and CDR2 FQGNSA. The CDR3 DNA sequence: TGTGCCAGCAGCTTAGTGGGGGGTAGGGGCGGTGGCTACACCTTC. Protein: CASSLVGGRGGGYTF.

The chain couples TRBV19 to TRBJ2-4; D perhaps matches TRBD2 (6 bases). The CDR3 covers 17 residues. Germline V CDR1 and CDR2: LNHDA, SQIVND (reference sequence). The CDR3 coding sequence is TGTGCTACCTCCTGGAGGGCAGCCACAATAGCCAAAAACATTCAGTACTTC. Translating it yields CATSWRAATIAKNIQYF.

The genes are TRBV11-3 and TRBJ2-5; the D call may be TRBD1 or TRBD2 (5 bases each). Germline CDR1 reads SGHNT; CDR2 reads YENEEA. Trimming removed 5 bases at V and 6 bases at J, with 10 bases between. The CDR3 consists of 12 residues. CDR3 sequence: CASSPREKTQYF. The CDR3 DNA reads TGTGCCAGCAGCCCCAGGGAGAAGACCCAGTACTTC.

CDR3 coding DNA: TGTGCCAGCAGCCTCGGGACAGGTAGACAGACCCAGTACTTC. Amino acid sequence: CASSLGTGRQTQYF. The chain uses TRBV7-9 and TRBJ2-5; 8 positions agree with TRBD1. Looked up from germline, CDR1 is SEHNR and CDR2 is FQNEAQ (reference sequence). The CDR3 contains 14 residues. J gave up 6 bases and V 5 bases, and 8 bases lay outside the gene matches.

The chain has TRBV7-2 and TRBJ1-2; D gene uncertain. The germline gives CDR1 SGHTA, CDR2 FQGNSA. V dropped 1 base and J dropped 1 base, with 4 bases sitting between them. The CDR3 runs 13 residues. CDR3 sequence (DNA): TGTGCCAGCAGCTTAGGCCGTAACTATGGCTACACCTTC. Protein product: CASSLGRNYGYTF.

The chain carries TRBV7-6 and TRBJ2-2, with 10 bases aligning to TRBD2. After removal of 5 bases from V and 3 bases from J, the junction contained 15 bases not matched to a gene. The CDR3 contains 19 residues. Germline assignment: CDR1 SGHVS and CDR2 FNYEAQ. CDR3 in amino acids: CASSPPGLAQVGDTGELFF. CDR3 bases: TGTGCCAGCAGCCCTCCGGGACTAGCGCAGGTTGGGGACACCGGGGAGCTGTTTTTT.

The V call is TRBV30, the J call TRBJ1-4; D gene unclear. Looked up from germline, CDR1 is GTSNPN and CDR2 is SVGIG (reference sequence). The CDR3 is 13 amino acids. V was trimmed by 3 bases and J by 8 bases, leaving 13 bases between them. CDR3 amino acids: CAWSLTNEEKLFF. For the CDR3, the DNA is TGTGCCTGGAGCTTAACGAATGAGGAAAAACTGTTTTTT.

The chain recombines TRBV5-4 with TRBJ2-3; 8 bases agree with TRBD1. Unmatched junction bases numbered 6, after V lost 4 bases and J lost 5 bases. CDR1 and CDR2 (germline): SGHNT, YYREEE (reference sequence). CDR3 length: 14 amino acids. The CDR3 bases are TGTGCCAGCAGCCCGGACAGGGTCGGAGATACGCAGTATTTT. Its translation is CASSPDRVGDTQYF.

This sequence joins TRBV15 and TRBJ2-1; the match to TRBD2 covers 9 bases. V lost 1 base to trimming and J lost 8 bases; unmatched junction nucleotides: 6. The CDR3 runs 15 residues. Germline values: CDR1 LNHNV, CDR2 YYDKDF (reference sequence). The CDR3 DNA follows: TGTGCCACCAGCAGAGTAGCTAGCGGGGACCATGAGCAGTTCTTC. This gives the protein CATSRVASGDHEQFF. The whole variable domain, filled in from reference TRBV15 and TRBJ2-1, reads DAMVIQNPRYQVTQFGKPVTLSCSQTLNHNVMYWYQQKSSQAPKLLFHYYDKDFNNEADTPDNFQSRRPNTSFCFLDIRSPGLGDTAMYLCATSRVASGDHEQFFGPGTRLTVL.

The CDR3 DNA sequence: TGTGCCAGCTCACCACCTTCGGTGGGGACAGTCTGGAATGAGCAGTTCTTC. This translates into CASSPPSVGTVWNEQFF. The chain joins TRBV18 to TRBJ2-1; 7 positions agree with TRBD1. V lost 0 bases to trimming and J lost 7 bases; unmatched junction nucleotides: 12. Looked up from germline, CDR1 is KGHSH and CDR2 is LQKENI. The CDR3 is made up of 17 amino acids.

This clone was seen a single time. The chain is built from TRBV10-3 and TRBJ2-3, with D perhaps matching TRBD2 (6 bases). Germline lookup yields CDR1 ENHRY and CDR2 SYGVKD. V was pared by 3 bases and J by 2 bases, with 12 bases between. The CDR3 runs 15 residues. In nucleotides, the CDR3 is TGTGCCATCAGTGATGGTAGCGGCCACACAGATACGCAGTATTTT. Its translation is CAISDGSGHTDTQYF.

V and J are TRBV6-1 and TRBJ2-7; no reliable D call. Trimming removed 5 bases from V and 3 bases from J, with 5 bases in between. The germline gives CDR1 MNHNS, CDR2 SASEGT. The CDR3 runs to 11 residues. The CDR3 bases are TGTGCCAGCAGTACTCACTACGAGCAGTACTTC. Its protein product is CASSTHYEQYF.

This clone came up once. The V call is TRBV9, the J call TRBJ1-1; D call uncertain. The CDR3 is 15 residues long. Germline CDR1 and CDR2: SGDLS and YYNGEE. Trimming took 4 bases from V and 6 from J, leaving 19 bases between them. CDR3 loop: CASSPRSTLGAEAFF. The CDR3 DNA reads TGTGCCAGCAGCCCCCGTTCCACGCTTGGGGCTGAAGCTTTCTTT.

The count of this clone is one. The chain uses TRBV19 and TRBJ1-5, with D uncertain. V was pared by 3 bases and J by 5 bases, with 14 bases between. The CDR3 is 15 residues long. The germline gives CDR1 LNHDA, CDR2 SQIVND (reference sequence). CDR3 in DNA: TGTGCCAGTAGTATTTGGTCAGAGACGGATCAGCCCCAGCATTTT. It specifies CASSIWSETDQPQHF.